Below, 11 T cell receptor beta chains from the same sample are listed, as sequenced in a study of cytomegalovirus exposure and HLA in healthy donors. PCR employed 60 Vbeta and 13 Jbeta primers. Here immunoSEQ multiplex PCR was the method, and the copy in TCRdb shows in-frame clones only, minus some. Of 150,000 to 200,000 clones in the sample, about 86% are singletons; the top ten hold roughly 2%. Sequences were obtained from PBMCs. These receptors all come from a woman aged 18-29 years in good health and CMV-seropositive.

The rearrangement links TRBV5-1 to TRBJ2-2; D call uncertain. Per germline, CDR1 SGHRS and CDR2 YFSETQ. CDR3 length equals 15 residues. V was pared by 2 bases and J by 3 bases, with 11 bases between. CDR3 loop: CASSFLQSDTGELFF. CDR3 DNA sequence: TGCGCCAGCAGCTTTTTACAGTCAGACACCGGGGAGCTGTTTTTT.

This clone was counted at least ten times. The J gene is TRBJ2-2, the V gene TRBV6-1; TRBD2 matches 9 bases. Per germline, CDR1 MNHNS and CDR2 SASEGT. After removal of 2 bases from V and 6 bases from J, the junction contained 4 bases not matched to a gene. The CDR3 is made up of 15 amino acids. In DNA, the CDR3 is TGTGCCAGCAGTGAATGGCGGGGGGGCTCCGGGGAGCTGTTTTTT. It yields the protein CASSEWRGGSGELFF.

The chain recombines TRBV27 with TRBJ1-5, with D maybe TRBD1 (5 bases). Looked up from germline, CDR1 is MNHEY and CDR2 is SMNVEV (reference sequence). Trimming stripped 5 bases from V and 4 bases from J, with 12 bases between. The CDR3 length is 14 residues. CDR3 nucleotides: TGTGCCAGCAGTCCGGGGGGAGGAAATCAGCCCCAGCATTTT. Translating gives CASSPGGGNQPQHF.

The chain carries TRBV25-1 and TRBJ2-7; 7 positions agree with TRBD1. The CDR3 sequence is 15 residues long. The V segment lost 6 bases and the J segment 1 base; nucleotides outside the gene matches: 9. Germline values: CDR1 MGHDK, CDR2 SYGVNS. CDR3 loop: CASSPGQFVSYEQYF. The CDR3 region has the DNA TGTGCCAGCAGCCCGGGACAGTTCGTATCCTACGAGCAGTACTTC.

J is TRBJ1-5 and V is TRBV18; 12 nucleotides agree with TRBD1. This CDR3 is built from 16 residues. The germline gives CDR1 KGHSH, CDR2 LQKENI. The trim removed 4 bases at V and 6 bases at J, leaving 7 bases unmatched. The CDR3 loop reads CASSRGGQGATQPQHF. The CDR3 nucleotides are TGTGCCAGCTCACGTGGGGGACAGGGGGCGACTCAGCCCCAGCATTTT.

The count of this clone is one. The V call is TRBV10-3, the J call TRBJ1-5, with 12 bases matching TRBD1. The V segment lost 5 bases and the J segment 2 bases; nucleotides outside the gene matches: 7. CDR3 size: 17 residues. CDR1 and CDR2 (germline): ENHRY, SYGVKD. CDR3 coding DNA: TGTGCCATCAGTTCCGGGACAGGGGGCTTGGGCAATCAGCCCCAGCATTTT. Translating it yields CAISSGTGGLGNQPQHF.

The V gene is TRBV12-5, the J gene TRBJ2-7; TRBD1 matches 10 bases. CDR3 length equals 15 residues. Germline-derived CDR1 and CDR2 are LGHNT and FRNRAP. Trimming removed 6 bases from V and 3 bases from J; junction bases left unmatched: 8. CDR3 sequence reads: CASGPDRTGGYEQYF. DNA for the CDR3: TGTGCTAGTGGCCCCGACCGGACAGGGGGCTACGAGCAGTACTTC.

The chain joins TRBV15 to TRBJ2-2, with 9 bases fitting TRBD1. Germline CDR1 is LNHNV and CDR2 is YYDKDF (reference sequence). The ends lost 2 bases at V and 4 bases at J; junction bases unmatched: 2. The CDR3 is 15 amino acids. CDR3 coding DNA: TGTGCCACCAGCAGACGACAGGGGGGCACCGGGGAGCTGTTTTTT. It specifies CATSRRQGGTGELFF.

This clone was observed a handful of times. The genes are TRBV29-1 and TRBJ2-5, with TRBD1 matching 8 bases. Trimming removed 8 bases from V and 6 bases from J; junction bases left unmatched: 8. CDR1 is SQVTM, CDR2 ANQGSEA, per germline. The CDR3 sequence is 12 residues long. The CDR3: CSSTTGGQTQYF. As DNA, the CDR3 is TGCAGCTCAACAACAGGGGGTCAGACCCAGTACTTC.

This clone was recorded a few times. This sequence joins TRBV6-6 and TRBJ1-3; no definite D call. The V end lost 0 bases, the J end lost 7 bases, and 13 bases lay between the germline ends. This CDR3 contains 15 residues. Looked up from germline, CDR1 is MNHNY and CDR2 is SVGAGI (reference sequence). The CDR3 DNA reads TGTGCCAGCAGTTACTCCGACACCCCGGCGAACACCATATATTTT. This codes for CASSYSDTPANTIYF.

A word on this clone: Other DNA sequences from this sample encode an identical CDR3 as well. The chain links TRBV7-2 to TRBJ1-1, with TRBD1 as a possible D gene (6 bases). CDR3 length: 13 amino acids. Germline CDR1 and CDR2: SGHTA and FQGNSA. V shed 3 bases and J shed 1 base, with 6 bases lying between them. CDR3 nucleotides: TGTGCCAGCAGCTTGGGACAGAACACTGAAGCTTTCTTT. It translates to CASSLGQNTEAFF.